This T cell receptor beta chain came from a study of Tregs in tolerant kidney transplant recipients. This CDR3 spans 16 amino acids. Trimming cost V 0 bases and J 7 bases, with 15 bases left between them. CDR1 is LGHNA and CDR2 is YNFKEQ in the germline V gene. Mixed chimerism was transient after nonmyeloablative marrow transplants from related graft donors. A word on this clone: As yet, its antigen is unknown.

General study results and limits: Tolerant patients' donor-specific Tregs expanded beyond overall Tregs, suggesting antigen-driven growth.

Measured with immunoSEQ multiplex PCR; TCRdb has only the in-frame clones, and not every one. The table shows tens of thousands of clones, with approximately 87% occurring only once. The chain links TRBV4-2 to TRBJ1-4, with D possibly TRBD1 on 5 matching bases. The material was CD4+ T cells from blood (PBMCs), obtained 6 months after the transplant. This clonotype originated in a human patient who received a combined kidney and bone marrow transplant. Some T cells may be graft donor cells. CDR3 bases: TGTGCCAGCAGCCAAGATAGGCCGCAGGGCCGTGAAAAACTGTTTTTT. Translation gives CASSQDRPQGREKLFF.